The T cell receptor beta chain under discussion was sequenced for a study of graft-versus-host responses after intestinal transplantation. Germline CDR1 and CDR2: LNHNV and YYDKDF (reference sequence). The CDR3 has 15 residues. Trimming left V 0 bases short and J 4 bases short, with 12 bases between. Sequencing was performed with immunoSEQ multiplex PCR; in TCRdb, only in-frame clones are kept and a portion is missing. The sample has roughly 29,000 clones, nearly 90% seen once. The sequencing used PBMCs, collected approximately 460 days after intestinal transplantation. The sequence came from a human patient who received an intestinal transplant, so some T cells may come from the graft donor. The V gene is TRBV15, the J gene TRBJ1-2; D not certain. The CDR3 loop is CATSRERGNGYGYTF. DNA for the CDR3: TGTGCCACCAGCAGAGAGCGAGGGAATGGCTATGGCTACACCTTC.